The 11 T cell receptor beta chains presented below share a single source sample, sequenced in a study of blood T cell repertoires in COVID-19. Only in-frame clones appear in the TCRdb table, and some are missing; sequencing was by immunoSEQ multiplex PCR. The table lists some 200,000 clones, roughly 87% of them singletons. Sequenced material: PBMCs or T cells enriched from blood (not recorded which). The origin of the receptors is a man between 18 and 29 years old with acute COVID-19.

The rearrangement joins TRBV28 to TRBJ2-7; 9 bases align to TRBD1. Trimming removed 3 bases from V and 4 bases from J; junction bases left unmatched: 4. The CDR3 runs 14 residues. The germline V gene encodes CDR1 MDHEN and CDR2 SYDVKM. CDR3 in amino acids: CASSLGQGIYEQYF. The CDR3, as DNA: TGTGCCAGCAGTTTGGGACAGGGTATTTACGAGCAGTACTTC.

The V and J genes are TRBV12-3 or TRBV12-4 and TRBJ2-7, with TRBD1 identical over 7 bases. The CDR3 is made up of 13 amino acids. V shed 5 bases, J shed 4 bases, and the junction held 5 bases outside the gene matches. CDR3 DNA: TGTGCCAGCAGTGGGACAGACGGGTACGAGCAGTACTTC. Residues: CASSGTDGYEQYF.

The chain links TRBV30 to TRBJ1-2; D is ambiguous. The CDR3 has 13 amino acids. Per germline, CDR1 GTSNPN and CDR2 SVGIG (reference sequence). The V end lost 0 bases, the J end lost 4 bases, and 9 bases lay between the germline ends. The CDR3 region is CAWSVRGGYGYTF. CDR3 nucleotides: TGTGCCTGGAGTGTACGGGGAGGCTATGGCTACACCTTC.

The rearrangement links TRBV18 to TRBJ2-3; TRBD1 is a possible D gene (6 bases). Germline values: CDR1 KGHSH, CDR2 LQKENI. V was cut by 2 bases and J by 5 bases, with 11 bases left in between. This CDR3 contains 14 residues. The CDR3: CASSPTGRQDTQYF. The CDR3, as DNA: TGTGCCAGCTCACCAACAGGGCGCCAAGATACGCAGTATTTT.

CDR3 coding DNA: TGTGCCAGCAGCTTGGTTACGAGCTCCTACGAGCAGTACTTC. Translated, it gives CASSLVTSSYEQYF. The genes are TRBV5-6 and TRBJ2-7; D is unclear. Between the trimmed V and J ends, which lost 0 bases and 0 bases, there was a span of 7 bases. Germline V lookup: CDR1 SGHDT, CDR2 YYEEEE. This CDR3 is built from 14 residues.

This clone was found once. The genes are TRBV24-1 and TRBJ2-7; D unresolved. The CDR3 has 13 amino acids. Germline CDR1 reads KGHDR; CDR2 reads SFDVKD. V lost 5 bases and J lost 1, with 8 bases in between. DNA for the CDR3: TGTGCCACCAGTGGCGTACTATCCTACGAGCAGTACTTC. Translation gives CATSGVLSYEQYF.

V is TRBV9 and J is TRBJ2-1, with 8 positions matching TRBD2. This CDR3 has 16 residues. V lost 4 bases and J lost 8; bases outside the gene matches: 14. Germline V lookup: CDR1 SGDLS, CDR2 YYNGEE. The CDR3 DNA reads TGTGCCAGCAGCTTCCCGGGGGGGGAGGGCCCGGATGAGCAGTTCTTC. Amino acid sequence: CASSFPGGEGPDEQFF.

The chain couples TRBV5-4 to TRBJ1-6; D might be TRBD1 (6 bases). Germline V lookup: CDR1 SGHNT, CDR2 YYREEE (reference sequence). V was trimmed by 3 bases and J by 5 bases, leaving 15 bases between them. The CDR3 runs 16 residues. Here the CDR3 reads CASSSTSGHNNSPLHF. CDR3 in DNA: TGTGCCAGCAGCTCAACCTCGGGACACAATAATTCACCCCTCCACTTT.

The V and J genes are TRBV6-5 and TRBJ2-1, with 8 nucleotides matching TRBD1. CDR3 length: 13 residues. The germline CDR1 and CDR2 sequences are MNHEY and SVGAGI. The junction had 5 bases not matched to a gene; V was cut back by 6 bases and J by 7 bases. The CDR3 spells CASRRQGWNEQFF. The CDR3 nucleotides read TGTGCCAGCAGACGACAGGGGTGGAATGAGCAGTTCTTC.

The CDR3 is CASSLAMGQGETQYF. DNA of the CDR3: TGTGCCAGCAGCTTAGCTATGGGACAGGGGGAGACCCAGTACTTC. The V call is TRBV7-2, the J call TRBJ2-5, with 10 bases lining up with TRBD1. The V gene end was trimmed by 0 bases and the J gene end by 5 bases; junction bases not matched to a gene: 3. The CDR3 length is 15 residues. From germline, CDR1 is SGHTA and CDR2 FQGNSA.

The V and J genes are TRBV18 and TRBJ2-3; D gene uncertain. CDR1 KGHSH and CDR2 LQKENI come from the germline V gene. V lost 4 bases and J lost 4, with 12 bases in between. CDR3 size: 14 residues. CDR3 region: CASSLYTWPDTQYF. In DNA, the CDR3 is TGTGCCAGCTCACTGTATACCTGGCCAGATACGCAGTATTTT.